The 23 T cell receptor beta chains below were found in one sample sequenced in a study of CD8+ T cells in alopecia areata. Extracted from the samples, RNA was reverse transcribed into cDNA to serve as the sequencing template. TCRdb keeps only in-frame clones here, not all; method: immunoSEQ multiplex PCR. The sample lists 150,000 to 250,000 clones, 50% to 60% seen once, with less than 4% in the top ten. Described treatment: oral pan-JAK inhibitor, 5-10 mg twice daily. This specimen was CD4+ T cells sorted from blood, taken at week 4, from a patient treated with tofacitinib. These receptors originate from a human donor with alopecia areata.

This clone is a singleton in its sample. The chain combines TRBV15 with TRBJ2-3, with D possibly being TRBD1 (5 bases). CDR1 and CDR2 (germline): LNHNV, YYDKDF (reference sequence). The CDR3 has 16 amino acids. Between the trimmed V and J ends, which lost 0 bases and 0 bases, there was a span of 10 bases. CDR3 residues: CATSRDVQGSTDTQYF. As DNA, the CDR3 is TGTGCCACCAGCAGAGATGTTCAGGGTAGCACAGATACGCAGTATTTT.

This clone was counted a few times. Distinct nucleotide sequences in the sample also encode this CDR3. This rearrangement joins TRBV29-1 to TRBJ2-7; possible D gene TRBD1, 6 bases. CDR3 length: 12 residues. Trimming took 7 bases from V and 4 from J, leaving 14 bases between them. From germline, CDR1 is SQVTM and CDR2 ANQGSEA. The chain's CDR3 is CSARGQFYEQYF. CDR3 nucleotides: TGCAGCGCCCGAGGACAGTTTTACGAGCAGTACTTC.

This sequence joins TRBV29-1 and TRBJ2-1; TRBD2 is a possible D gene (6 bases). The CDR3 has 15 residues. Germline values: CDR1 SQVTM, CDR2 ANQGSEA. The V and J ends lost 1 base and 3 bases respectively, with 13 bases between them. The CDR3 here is CSVEGGVALYNEQFF. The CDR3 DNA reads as TGCAGCGTTGAAGGCGGGGTAGCTCTCTACAATGAGCAGTTCTTC.

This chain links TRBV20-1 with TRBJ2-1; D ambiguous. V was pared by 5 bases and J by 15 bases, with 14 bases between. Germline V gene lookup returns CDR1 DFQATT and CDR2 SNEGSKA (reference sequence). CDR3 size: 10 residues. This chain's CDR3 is CSAGREVRFF. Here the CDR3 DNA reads TGCAGTGCTGGAAGGGAAGTACGGTTCTTC.

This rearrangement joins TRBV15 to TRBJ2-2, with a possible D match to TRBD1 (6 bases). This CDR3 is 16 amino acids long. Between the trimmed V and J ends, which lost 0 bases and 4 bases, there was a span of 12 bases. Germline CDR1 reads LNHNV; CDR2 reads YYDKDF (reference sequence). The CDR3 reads CATSREGGYGTGELFF. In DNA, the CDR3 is TGTGCCACCAGCAGAGAAGGGGGTTATGGCACCGGGGAGCTGTTTTTT. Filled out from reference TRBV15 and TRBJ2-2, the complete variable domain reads DAMVIQNPRYQVTQFGKPVTLSCSQTLNHNVMYWYQQKSSQAPKLLFHYYDKDFNNEADTPDNFQSRRPNTSFCFLDIRSPGLGDTAMYLCATSREGGYGTGELFFGEGSRLTVL.

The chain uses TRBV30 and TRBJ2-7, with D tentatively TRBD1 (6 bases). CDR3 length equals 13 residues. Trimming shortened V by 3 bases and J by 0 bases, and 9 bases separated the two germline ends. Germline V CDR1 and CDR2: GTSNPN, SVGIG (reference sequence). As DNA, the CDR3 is TGTGCCTGGAGCAGGGGAGTCTCCTACGAGCAGTACTTC. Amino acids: CAWSRGVSYEQYF.

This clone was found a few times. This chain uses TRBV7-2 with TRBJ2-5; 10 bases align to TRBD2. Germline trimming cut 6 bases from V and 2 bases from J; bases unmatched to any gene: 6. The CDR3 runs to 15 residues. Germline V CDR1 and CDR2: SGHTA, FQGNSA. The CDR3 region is CASRLPTSGQETQYF. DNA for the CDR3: TGTGCCAGCAGACTTCCGACTAGCGGGCAAGAGACCCAGTACTTC.

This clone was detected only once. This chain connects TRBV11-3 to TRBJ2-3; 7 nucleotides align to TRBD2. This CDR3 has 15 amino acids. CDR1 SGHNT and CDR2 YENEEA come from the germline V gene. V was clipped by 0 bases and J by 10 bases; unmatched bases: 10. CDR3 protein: CASSLDGAAGTPQYF. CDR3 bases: TGTGCCAGCAGCTTAGACGGGGCAGCGGGGACTCCGCAGTATTTT.

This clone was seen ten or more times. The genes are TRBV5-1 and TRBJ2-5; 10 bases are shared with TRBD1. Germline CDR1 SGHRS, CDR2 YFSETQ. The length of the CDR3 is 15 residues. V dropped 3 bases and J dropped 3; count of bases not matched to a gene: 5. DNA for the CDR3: TGCGCCAGCAGCTCCGGGGACAGGGGTGAAGAGACCCAGTACTTC. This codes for CASSSGDRGEETQYF.

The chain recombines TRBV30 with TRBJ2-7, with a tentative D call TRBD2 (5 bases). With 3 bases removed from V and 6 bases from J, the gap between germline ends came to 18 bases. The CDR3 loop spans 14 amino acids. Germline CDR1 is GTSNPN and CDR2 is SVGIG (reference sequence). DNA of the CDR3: TGTGCCTGGAGGACCCAAATCTACAGCGGCGAGCAGTACTTC. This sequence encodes CAWRTQIYSGEQYF.

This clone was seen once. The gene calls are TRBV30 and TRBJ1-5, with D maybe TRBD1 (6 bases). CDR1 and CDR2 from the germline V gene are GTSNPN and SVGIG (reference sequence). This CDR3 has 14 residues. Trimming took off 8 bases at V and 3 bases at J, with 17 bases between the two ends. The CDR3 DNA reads TGTGCCGGAGGGGGGCAGGTCCTCAATCAGCCCCAGCATTTT. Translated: CAGGGQVLNQPQHF.

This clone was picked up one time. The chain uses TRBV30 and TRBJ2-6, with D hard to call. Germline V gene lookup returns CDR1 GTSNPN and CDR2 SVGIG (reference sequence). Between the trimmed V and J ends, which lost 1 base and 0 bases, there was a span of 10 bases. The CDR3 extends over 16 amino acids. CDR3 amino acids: CAWSGRLNSGANVLTF. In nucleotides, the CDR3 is TGTGCCTGGAGTGGCCGATTGAACTCTGGGGCCAACGTCCTGACTTTC. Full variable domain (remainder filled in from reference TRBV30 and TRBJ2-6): SQTIHQWPATLVQPVGSPLSLECTVEGTSNPNLYWYRQAAGRGLQLLFYSVGIGQISSEVPQNLSASRPQDRQFILSSKKLLLSDSGFYLCAWSGRLNSGANVLTFGAGSRLTVL.

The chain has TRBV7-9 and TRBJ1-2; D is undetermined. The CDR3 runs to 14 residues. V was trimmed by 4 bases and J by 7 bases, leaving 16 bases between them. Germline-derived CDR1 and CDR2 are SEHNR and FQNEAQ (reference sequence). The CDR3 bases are TGTGCCAGCAGCTCGGTGGGTGAAGGTACTGGCTACACCTTC. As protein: CASSSVGEGTGYTF.

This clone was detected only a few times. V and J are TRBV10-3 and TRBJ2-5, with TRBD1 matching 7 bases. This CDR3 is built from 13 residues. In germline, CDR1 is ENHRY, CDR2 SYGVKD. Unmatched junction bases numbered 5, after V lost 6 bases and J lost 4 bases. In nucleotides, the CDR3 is TGTGCCATCAGGGGGGACAGATTAGAGACCCAGTACTTC. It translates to CAIRGDRLETQYF.

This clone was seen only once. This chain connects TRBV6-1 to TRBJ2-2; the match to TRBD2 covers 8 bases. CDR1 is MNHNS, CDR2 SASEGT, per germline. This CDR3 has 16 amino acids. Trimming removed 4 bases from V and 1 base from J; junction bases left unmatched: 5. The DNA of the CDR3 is TGTGCCAGCAGTGTAGAGCGGGGGCGGAACACCGGGGAGCTGTTTTTT. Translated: CASSVERGRNTGELFF.

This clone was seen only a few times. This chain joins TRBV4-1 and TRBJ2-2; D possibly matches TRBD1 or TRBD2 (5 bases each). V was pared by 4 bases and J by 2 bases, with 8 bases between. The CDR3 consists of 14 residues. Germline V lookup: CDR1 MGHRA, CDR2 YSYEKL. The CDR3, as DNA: TGCGCCAGCAGCCCGGGACCCAACACCGGGGAGCTGTTTTTT. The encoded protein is CASSPGPNTGELFF.

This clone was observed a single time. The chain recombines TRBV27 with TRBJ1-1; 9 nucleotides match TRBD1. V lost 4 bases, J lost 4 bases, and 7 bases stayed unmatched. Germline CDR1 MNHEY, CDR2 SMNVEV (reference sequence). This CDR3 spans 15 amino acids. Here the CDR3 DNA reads TGTGCCAGCAGTTCCCACAGGGGGCTGGGCACTGAAGCTTTCTTT. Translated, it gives CASSSHRGLGTEAFF.

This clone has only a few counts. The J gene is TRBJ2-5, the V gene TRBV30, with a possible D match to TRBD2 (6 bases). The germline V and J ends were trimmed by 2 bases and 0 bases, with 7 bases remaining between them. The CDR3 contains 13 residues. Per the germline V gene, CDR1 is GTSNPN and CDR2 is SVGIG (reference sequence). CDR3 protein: CAWSPGDQETQYF. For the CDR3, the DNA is TGTGCCTGGAGTCCGGGGGACCAAGAGACCCAGTACTTC.

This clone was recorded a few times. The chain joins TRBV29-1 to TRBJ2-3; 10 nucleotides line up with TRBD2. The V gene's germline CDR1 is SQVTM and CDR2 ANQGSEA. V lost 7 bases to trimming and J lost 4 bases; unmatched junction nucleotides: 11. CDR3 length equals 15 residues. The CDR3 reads CSALRSGGTADTQYF. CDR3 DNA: TGCAGCGCCTTACGTAGCGGGGGGACCGCAGATACGCAGTATTTT.

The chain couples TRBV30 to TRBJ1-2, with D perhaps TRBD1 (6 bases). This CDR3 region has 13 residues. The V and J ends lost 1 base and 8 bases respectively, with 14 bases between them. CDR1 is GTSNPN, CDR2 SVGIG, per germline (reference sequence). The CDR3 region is CAWSGYTGSGYTF. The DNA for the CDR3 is TGTGCCTGGAGTGGCTACACAGGGAGCGGCTACACCTTC.

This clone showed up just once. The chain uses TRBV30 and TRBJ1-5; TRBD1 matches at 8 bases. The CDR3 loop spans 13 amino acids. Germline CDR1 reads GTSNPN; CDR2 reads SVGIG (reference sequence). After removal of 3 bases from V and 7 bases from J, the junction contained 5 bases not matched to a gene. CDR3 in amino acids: CAWRDRVGQPQHF. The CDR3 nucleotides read TGTGCCTGGAGGGACAGGGTTGGACAGCCCCAGCATTTT.

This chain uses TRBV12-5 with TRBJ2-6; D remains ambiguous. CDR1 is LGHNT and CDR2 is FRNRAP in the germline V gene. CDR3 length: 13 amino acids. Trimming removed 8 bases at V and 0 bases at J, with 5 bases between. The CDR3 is CASSNSGANVLTF. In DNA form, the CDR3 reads TGTGCTAGTTCGAACTCTGGGGCCAACGTCCTGACTTTC. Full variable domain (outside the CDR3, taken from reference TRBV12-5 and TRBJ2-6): DARVTQTPRHKVTEMGQEVTMRCQPILGHNTVFWYRQTMMQGLELLAYFRNRAPLDDSGMPKDRFSAEMPDATLATLKIQPSEPRDSAVYFCASSNSGANVLTFGAGSRLTVL.

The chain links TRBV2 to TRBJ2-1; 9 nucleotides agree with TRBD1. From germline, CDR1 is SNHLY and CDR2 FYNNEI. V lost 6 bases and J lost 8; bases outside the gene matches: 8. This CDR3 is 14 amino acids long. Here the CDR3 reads CASRMTGGMDEQFF. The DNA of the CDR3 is TGTGCCAGCAGAATGACAGGGGGTATGGATGAGCAGTTCTTC.